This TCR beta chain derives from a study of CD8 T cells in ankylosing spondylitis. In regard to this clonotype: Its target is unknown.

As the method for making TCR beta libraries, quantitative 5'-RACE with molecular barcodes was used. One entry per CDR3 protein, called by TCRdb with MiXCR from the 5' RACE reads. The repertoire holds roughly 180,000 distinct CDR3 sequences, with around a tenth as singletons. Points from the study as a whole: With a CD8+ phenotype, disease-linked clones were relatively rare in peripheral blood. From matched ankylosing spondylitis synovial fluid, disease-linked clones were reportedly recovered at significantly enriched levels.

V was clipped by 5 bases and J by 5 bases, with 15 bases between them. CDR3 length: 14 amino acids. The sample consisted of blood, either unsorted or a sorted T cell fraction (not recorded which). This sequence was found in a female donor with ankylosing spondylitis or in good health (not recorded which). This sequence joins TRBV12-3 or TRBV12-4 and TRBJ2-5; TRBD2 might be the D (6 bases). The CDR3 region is CASSAPRGRETQYF. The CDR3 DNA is TGTGCCAGCAGTGCCCCGCGGGGCCGGGAGACCCAGTACTTC.